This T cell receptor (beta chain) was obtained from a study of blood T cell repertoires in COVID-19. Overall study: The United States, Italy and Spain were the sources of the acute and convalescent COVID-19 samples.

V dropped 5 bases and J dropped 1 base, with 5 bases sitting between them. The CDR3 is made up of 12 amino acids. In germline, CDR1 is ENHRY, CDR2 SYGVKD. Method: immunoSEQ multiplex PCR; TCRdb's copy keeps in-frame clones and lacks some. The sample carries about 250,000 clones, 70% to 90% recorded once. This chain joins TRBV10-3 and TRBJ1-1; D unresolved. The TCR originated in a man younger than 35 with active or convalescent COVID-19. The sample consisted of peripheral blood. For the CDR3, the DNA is TGTGCCATCAGTCCCCGGAACACTGAAGCTTTCTTT. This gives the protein CAISPRNTEAFF.